In this sample, the clone carrying this T cell receptor (beta chain) turned up a few times. The data are from a study of blood T cells in healthy people across ages. Per-sample yields of isolated PBMCs were at least 6.5 million. The second PCR ran about 6 to 12 cycles with a sample-barcoded 5' primer and J-beta primers. TCRdb reprocessed the 5' RACE reads with MiXCR, giving one entry per CDR3 protein. This table has over 950,000 distinct CDR3 sequences, roughly 51% appearing once. Sequenced: blood. The TCR originated in a woman aged 60-70 years in good health.

CDR3 in amino acids: CASSQDTWAGGGQPQHF. As DNA, the CDR3 is TGCGCCAGCAGCCAAGATACTTGGGCAGGAGGTGGTCAGCCCCAGCATTTT. This chain links TRBV4-3 with TRBJ1-5; D uncertain. V was cut by 0 bases and J by 6 bases, with 18 bases left in between. CDR1 LGHNA and CDR2 YSLEER come from the germline V gene. The CDR3 totals 17 residues.